This T cell receptor (beta chain) was sequenced for a study of technical replicates of blood from a few donors. The CDR3 covers 14 residues. The germline V gene has CDR1 SGHVS and CDR2 FNYEAQ. V was cut by 5 bases and J by 0 bases, with 10 bases left in between. Profiling relied on immunoSEQ multiplex PCR, and the TCRdb table lists in-frame clones only, not all of them. The repertoire holds over 50,000 clones, with around 95% as singletons. The sample taken for sequencing was PBMCs. V gene TRBV7-6 combines with J gene TRBJ1-1, with D uncertain. This clonotype was obtained from a human donor in good health. Some clones in this sample may be carry-over from other donors' samples. The CDR3 is CASSPGDMNTEAFF. CDR3 bases: TGTGCCAGCAGCCCGGGAGACATGAACACTGAAGCTTTCTTT.